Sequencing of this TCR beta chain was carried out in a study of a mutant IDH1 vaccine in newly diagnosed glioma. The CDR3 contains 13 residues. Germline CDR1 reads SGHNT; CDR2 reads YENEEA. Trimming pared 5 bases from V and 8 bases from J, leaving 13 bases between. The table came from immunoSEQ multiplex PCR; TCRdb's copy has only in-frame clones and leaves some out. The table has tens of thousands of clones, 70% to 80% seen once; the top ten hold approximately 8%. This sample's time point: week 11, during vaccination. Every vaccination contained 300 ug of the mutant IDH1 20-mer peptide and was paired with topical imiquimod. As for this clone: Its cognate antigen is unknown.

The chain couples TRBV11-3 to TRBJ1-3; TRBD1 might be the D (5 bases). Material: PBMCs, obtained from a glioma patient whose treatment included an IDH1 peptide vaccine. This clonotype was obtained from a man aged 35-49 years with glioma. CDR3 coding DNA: TGTGCCAGCAGCCGGGGCCCGCAGGACACCATATATTTT. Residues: CASSRGPQDTIYF.